The T cell receptor (beta chain) described here comes from a study of long-term antiretroviral therapy in people with HIV (dated by TCRdb to 2021 to 2024). In terms of the full investigation: Collection of the earliest samples took place about a decade ahead of the 2015 WHO recommendation for immediate ART, at a time when ART was typically delayed until CD4 counts fell. Whether ART initiation and durable HIV suppression were associated with changes in peripheral blood TRB repertoire composition and diversity was tested in a retrospective serial study. The cohort contributed about 200 cryopreserved PBMC samples from about 31 adults with confirmed HIV infection, collected serially over a mean of about six years (range 1-12). Eleven of the 30 participants with HIV were female. Test extractions of a monoclonal T-cell line alongside a few dozen polyclonal samples showed no cross-contamination during QIAcube processing.

Concerning this clone itself: The antigen this receptor binds is unknown. Within one base of it there is no much larger clone, and no base qualities were kept.

The immunoSEQ hsTCRB v3.0 assay was used at survey level resolution to sequence the TRB variable region. A depth of roughly 35,000-55,000 T-cell genomes per sample was targeted for TRB sequencing. An Illumina MiSeq with a v3 150-cycle kit was used to sequence the pooled TRB libraries. The paper's data handling went like this. Analysis of repertoires was carried out in R inside a reproducible Nextflow workflow spanning QC, data transformation and analysis. LymphoSeq2, an R package for AIRR-Seq data exploration, was used to implement custom analyses. A handful of samples that yielded fewer than 5000 total TRB sequences were excluded, so that approximately 200 HIV repertoires were analyzed. Of the 188 retained HIV repertoires, about 61 were collected before and around 130 after ART initiation. Repertoires were downsampled to 5000 TRB nucleotide sequences, and summary statistics were averaged over 100 downsampling iterations. The analysis kept only TRB sequences whose CDR3 regions were at least seven amino acids long. Two measures captured diversity: a Shannon entropy-derived clonality score and the Gini coefficient. In the repertoire networks, any two of the top 5000 CDR3 amino acid sequences were connected whenever the two sequences differed by an edit distance of one. Antigen specificity groups and MHC restriction were predicted for TRB CDR3 amino acid sequences with GLIPH2. To flag known associations with CMV, EBV, HIV or tissue antigens, CDR3 amino acid sequences were compared against VDJdb and McPAS-TCR. Pre-ART, post-ART and control groups were compared with Wilcoxon signed-rank tests and Holm-Bonferroni correction. Not all clones reach the TCRdb copy of this immuneACCESS table, which keeps in-frame sequences only. Checked studies attribute under half of the gap to unresolved V genes and leave the rest unexplained. That table furnishes V, J and clone size, whereas the DNA furnished D and trimming. The sample table shows 30,000 to 35,000 clones, and about four fifths are seen once. The biggest ten clones account for about 3.5% of the sample.

The germline V gene specifies SGHTA as CDR1 and FQGNSA as CDR2. V and J lose 2 bases and 2 bases, and a span of 10 bases separates them. Measured from the cysteine to the phenylalanine, the CDR3 is 15 residues long. Here the CDR3 DNA is all that survives: 45 bases in frame from base 1. What the research found in general, with its limitations: Compared with controls, HIV repertoires had narrower CDR3 length ranges, and the network structure pointed to an antigen-experienced repertoire that shifted only slightly toward naive after ART. Inferences about post-ART repertoire changes were limited because no data were available on ART adherence, viral resistance or therapy changes. Starting ART was linked to a significant rise in TRB diversity, yet even with long-term ART the diversity remained significantly lower than in transplant donor controls. Samples dated from about 2004 to 2017, and the ART regimens used may be less effective than current ones. Because PBMC availability was limited, only the TCR beta chain was sequenced, with no alpha chain pairing. At every time point, the repertoire was dominated by expanded TRB clones first identified before ART initiation, although this dominance fluctuated and, in many PLHIV, declined after ART. Because pre-ART samples had limited cell numbers, unsorted PBMC were profiled rather than sorted CD4+ and CD8+ T cells.

To be included, a participant needed at least one PBMC sample from before ART initiation plus at least two post-ART samples. Treatment was received in the United States of America by all participants with HIV. Cryopreserved samples of about 0.9-11 million PBMC were thawed and washed before DNA extraction. At the time of the earliest PBMC sample for each participant with HIV, ages ranged from about 20 to 54 years. PBMC samples from each participant spanned 1-4 timepoints before ART initiation and 2-8 timepoints after ART initiation, with a median of 7 samples. For every participant, serial HIV viral load, CD4+ T-cell count, ART history and demographic data were obtained. Genomic DNA was extracted from unsorted PBMC with a Qiagen kit on a QIAcube, processed in batches of 12 samples.

Recombination joined TRBV7-2 with TRBJ1-3; perhaps TRBD1 is the D gene, with 6 bases matching. The TCR was taken from a man aged 45-65 years with HIV. The sample consisted of unsorted PBMCs, taken 3 years after starting antiretroviral therapy. The CDR3 region has the sequence CASSLKSGAGNTIYF. The DNA sequence is TGTGCCAGCAGCTTAAAGTCAGGGGCTGGAAACACCATATATTTT.